The entry below describes one T cell receptor (beta chain). The junction differs from germline at one of its ends, possibly a read error. With 500 ng total RNA as template and a constant-region primer, TCR beta cDNA was made. For TCR beta, libraries were produced by three nested multiplex PCR rounds using slightly modified ARM-PCR. The first two PCR rounds used TRBV1-TRBV30 primers with a Cbeta primer, around 10 cycles each. TCRdb redid the calling of the multiplex PCR reads with MiXCR, one entry per CDR3 protein. Of some 180,000 distinct CDR3 sequences listed, approximately 86% are singletons. The CDR3 has 15 amino acids. Germline loops: CDR1 MNHNY, CDR2 SVGAGI (reference sequence). The sample belongs to a study of tumor-infiltrating lymphocytes in primary liver carcinoma. Unsorted bulk tissue of roughly 17-33 mg yielded co-extracted RNA and DNA.

The sample consisted of tumor tissue from primary liver carcinoma. The clonotype originates from a man aged 40-49 years with primary liver carcinoma and hepatitis B virus infection. V usage is TRBV6-6 and J usage is TRBJ1-6; 9 bases match TRBD1. For the CDR3, the DNA is TGTGCCAGCTGTCTCGGGACAGGGCGCAATTCACCCCTCCATTTT. Translation: CASCLGTGRNSPLHF.